Sequencing of this T cell receptor beta chain was carried out in a study of cytomegalovirus exposure and HLA in healthy donors. Study in general: The same platform was used for the 120 validation repertoires and the roughly 680 first-cohort repertoires, a later analysis reported.

The donors were part of the validation cohort of roughly 110 subjects. That cohort was separate from the first cohort, which comprised 666 subjects. As concerns this clone: Its antigen is as yet unknown.

CDR1 and CDR2 (germline): SGHNT, YENEEA. CDR3 size: 15 residues. V was trimmed by 3 bases and J by 1 base, leaving 13 bases between them. Sequencing was performed with immunoSEQ multiplex PCR; in TCRdb, only in-frame clones are kept and a portion is missing. The sample yields about 130,000 clones, about 88% seen once. Study conclusions and caveats: CMV antigen specificity of a few CMV-associated chains was confirmed in vitro. Associated with cytomegalovirus, according to the listing, were 170 or so TCR beta chains.

The chain combines TRBV11-3 with TRBJ2-7, with a tentative D call TRBD1 (6 bases). This TCR was recovered from a woman aged 18-29 years in good health and CMV-seronegative. The specimen sequenced was PBMCs. The CDR3 DNA follows: TGTGCCAGCAGCTTTCAGCAGGGGCCTTCCTACGAGCAGTACTTC. As protein: CASSFQQGPSYEQYF. The whole variable domain, remainder taken from reference TRBV11-3 and TRBJ2-7, is EAGVVQSPRYKIIEKKQPVAFWCNPISGHNTLYWYLQNLGQGPELLIRYENEEAVDDSQLPKDRFSAERLKGVDSTLKIQPAELGDSAVYLCASSFQQGPSYEQYFGPGTRLTVT.